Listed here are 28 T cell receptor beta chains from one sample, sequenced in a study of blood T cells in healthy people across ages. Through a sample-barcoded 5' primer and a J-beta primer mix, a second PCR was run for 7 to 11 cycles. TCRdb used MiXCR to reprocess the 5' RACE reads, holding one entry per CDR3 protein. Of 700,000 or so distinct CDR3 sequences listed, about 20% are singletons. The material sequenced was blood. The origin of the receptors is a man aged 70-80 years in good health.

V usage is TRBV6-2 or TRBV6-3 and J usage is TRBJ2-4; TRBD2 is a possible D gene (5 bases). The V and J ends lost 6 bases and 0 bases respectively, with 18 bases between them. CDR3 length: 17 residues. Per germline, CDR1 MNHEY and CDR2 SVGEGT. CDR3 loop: CASSQRAGMIAKNIQYF. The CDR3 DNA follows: TGTGCCAGCAGCCAACGGGCCGGGATGATAGCCAAAAACATTCAGTACTTC.

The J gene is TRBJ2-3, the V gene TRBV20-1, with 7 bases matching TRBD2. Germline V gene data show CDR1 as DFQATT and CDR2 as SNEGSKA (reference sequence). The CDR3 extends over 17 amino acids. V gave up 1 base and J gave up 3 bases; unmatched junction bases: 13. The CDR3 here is CSARARPSGRLTDTQYF. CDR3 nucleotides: TGCAGTGCTAGAGCCCGACCTAGCGGCCGTTTGACAGATACGCAGTATTTT.

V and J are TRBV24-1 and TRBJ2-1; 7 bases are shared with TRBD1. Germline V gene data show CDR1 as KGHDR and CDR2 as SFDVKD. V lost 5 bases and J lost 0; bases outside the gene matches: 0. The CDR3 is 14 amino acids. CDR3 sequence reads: CATSAGGSYNEQFF. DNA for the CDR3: TGTGCCACCAGTGCAGGGGGCTCCTACAATGAGCAGTTCTTC.

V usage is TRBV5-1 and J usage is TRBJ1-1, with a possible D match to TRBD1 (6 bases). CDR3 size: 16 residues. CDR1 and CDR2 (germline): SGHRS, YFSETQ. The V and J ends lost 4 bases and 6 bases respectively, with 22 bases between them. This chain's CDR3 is CASSVGGGGIRSEAFF. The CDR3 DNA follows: TGCGCCAGCAGCGTTGGAGGGGGGGGTATAAGGTCTGAAGCTTTCTTT.

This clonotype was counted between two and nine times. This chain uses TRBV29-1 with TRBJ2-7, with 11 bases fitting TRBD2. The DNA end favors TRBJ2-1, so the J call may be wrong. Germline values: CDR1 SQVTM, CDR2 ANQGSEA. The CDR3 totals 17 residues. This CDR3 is CSVELGSGRAVYNEQFF. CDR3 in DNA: TGCAGCGTTGAACTCGGTAGCGGGAGGGCCGTATACAATGAGCAGTTCTTC.

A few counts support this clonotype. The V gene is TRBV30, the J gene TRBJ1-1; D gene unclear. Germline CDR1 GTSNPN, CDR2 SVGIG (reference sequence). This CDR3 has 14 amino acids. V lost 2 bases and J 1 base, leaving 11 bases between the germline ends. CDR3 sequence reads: CAWSPPPENTEAFF. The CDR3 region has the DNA TGTGCCTGGAGTCCACCTCCGGAGAACACTGAAGCTTTCTTT.

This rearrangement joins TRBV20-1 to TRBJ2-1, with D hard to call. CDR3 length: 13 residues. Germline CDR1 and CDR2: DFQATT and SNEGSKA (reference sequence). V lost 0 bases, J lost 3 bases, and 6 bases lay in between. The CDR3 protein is CSARDPNYNEQFF. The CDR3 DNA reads TGCAGTGCTAGAGACCCCAACTACAATGAGCAGTTCTTC.

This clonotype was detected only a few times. For the CDR3, the DNA is TGTGCCAGCAGCCAAAACCCAGCCAAAAACATTCAGTACTTC. It translates to CASSQNPAKNIQYF. V and J are TRBV3-1 and TRBJ2-4; D gene ambiguous. V was clipped by 2 bases and J by 0 bases, with 5 bases between them. The V gene's germline CDR1 is LGHDT and CDR2 YNNKEL (reference sequence). The CDR3 has 14 residues.

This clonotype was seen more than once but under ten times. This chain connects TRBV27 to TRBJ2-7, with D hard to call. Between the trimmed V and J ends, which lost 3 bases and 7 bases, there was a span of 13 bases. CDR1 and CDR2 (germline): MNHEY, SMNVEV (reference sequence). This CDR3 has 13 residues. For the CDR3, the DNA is TGTGCCAGCAGTTTCTCCAGGCTGGGGGAGCAGTACTTC. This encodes CASSFSRLGEQYF.

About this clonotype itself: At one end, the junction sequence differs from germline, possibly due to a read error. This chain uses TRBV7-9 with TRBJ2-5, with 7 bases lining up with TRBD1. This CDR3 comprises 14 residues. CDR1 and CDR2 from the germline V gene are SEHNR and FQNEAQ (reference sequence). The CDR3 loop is CASSLGQGVKVEFF. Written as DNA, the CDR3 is TGTGCCAGCAGCTTAGGACAGGGTGTGAAAGTAGAGTTCTTC.

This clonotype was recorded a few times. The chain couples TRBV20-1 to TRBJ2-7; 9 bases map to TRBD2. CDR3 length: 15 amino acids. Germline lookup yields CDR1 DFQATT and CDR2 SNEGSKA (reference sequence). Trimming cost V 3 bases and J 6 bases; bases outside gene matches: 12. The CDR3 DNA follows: TGCAGTGCTAGGCCCTTTAGCGGGAGAGTCTTCGAGCAGTACGTC. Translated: CSARPFSGRVFEQYV.

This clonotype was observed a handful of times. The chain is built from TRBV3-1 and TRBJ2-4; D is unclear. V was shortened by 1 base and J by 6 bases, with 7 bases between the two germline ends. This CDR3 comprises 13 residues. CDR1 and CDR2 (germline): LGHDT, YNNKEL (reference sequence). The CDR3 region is CASSQVDLNIQYF. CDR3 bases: TGTGCCAGCAGCCAAGTGGACCTAAACATTCAGTACTTC.

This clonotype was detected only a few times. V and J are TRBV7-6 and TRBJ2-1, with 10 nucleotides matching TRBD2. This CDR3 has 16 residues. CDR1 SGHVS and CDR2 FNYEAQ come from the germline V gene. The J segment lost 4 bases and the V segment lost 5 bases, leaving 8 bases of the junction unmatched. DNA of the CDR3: TGTGCCAGCAGCCCCCTGGCTAGCGGGGGATACAATGAGCAGTTCTTC. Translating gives CASSPLASGGYNEQFF.

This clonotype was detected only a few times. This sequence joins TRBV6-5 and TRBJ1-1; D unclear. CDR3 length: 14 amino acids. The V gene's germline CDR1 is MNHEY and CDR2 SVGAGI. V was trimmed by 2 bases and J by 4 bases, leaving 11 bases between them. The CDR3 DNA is TGTGCCAGCAGTTACGCCGGCCCGGTCACTGAAGCTTTCTTT. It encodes CASSYAGPVTEAFF.

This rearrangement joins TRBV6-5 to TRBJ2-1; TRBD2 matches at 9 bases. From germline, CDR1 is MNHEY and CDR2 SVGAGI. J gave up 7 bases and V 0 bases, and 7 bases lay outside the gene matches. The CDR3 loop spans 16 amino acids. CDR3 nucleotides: TGTGCCAGCAGTTACTCTTATAGCGGGGGTAGGAATGAGCAGTTCTTC. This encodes CASSYSYSGGRNEQFF.

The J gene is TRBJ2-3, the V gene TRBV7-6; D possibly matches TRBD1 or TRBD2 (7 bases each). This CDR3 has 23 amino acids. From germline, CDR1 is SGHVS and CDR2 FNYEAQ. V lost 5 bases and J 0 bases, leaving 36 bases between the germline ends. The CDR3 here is CASSPRDRERFSSGASSTDTQYF. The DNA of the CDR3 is TGTGCCAGCAGCCCCCGTGACAGGGAGAGATTTTCTAGCGGAGCTTCTAGCACAGATACGCAGTATTTT.

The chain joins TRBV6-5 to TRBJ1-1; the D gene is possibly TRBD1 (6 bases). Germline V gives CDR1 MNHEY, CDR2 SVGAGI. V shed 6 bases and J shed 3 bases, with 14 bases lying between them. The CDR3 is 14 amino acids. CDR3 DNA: TGTGCCAGCAGACCACGGGCAGGGGACACTGAAGCTTTCTTT. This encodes CASRPRAGDTEAFF.

The CDR3 is CASSGGQGFKNEQFF. Written as DNA, the CDR3 is TGCGCCAGCAGCGGTGGGCAGGGGTTTAAAAATGAGCAGTTCTTC. The chain carries TRBV5-1 and TRBJ2-1; a possible D gene is TRBD1 (6 bases). The CDR3 loop spans 15 amino acids. Trimming stripped 4 bases from V and 7 bases from J, with 18 bases between. Germline V lookup: CDR1 SGHRS, CDR2 YFSETQ.

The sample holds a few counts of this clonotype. DNA for the CDR3: TGCGCCAGCAGCCCTAGGACAGGGACCGAAAAACTGTTTTTT. Residues: CASSPRTGTEKLFF. This chain links TRBV4-3 with TRBJ1-4, with 8 bases lining up with TRBD1. Germline CDR1 is LGHNA and CDR2 is YSLEER. V shed 4 bases, J shed 8 bases, and the junction held 6 bases outside the gene matches. The CDR3 spans 14 residues.

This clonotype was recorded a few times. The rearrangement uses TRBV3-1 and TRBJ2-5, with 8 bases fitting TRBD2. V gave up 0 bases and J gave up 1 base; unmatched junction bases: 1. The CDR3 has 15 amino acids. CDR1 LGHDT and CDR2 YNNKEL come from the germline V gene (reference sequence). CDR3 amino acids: CASSQDAGGQETQYF. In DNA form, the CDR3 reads TGTGCCAGCAGCCAAGATGCGGGGGGCCAAGAGACCCAGTACTTC.

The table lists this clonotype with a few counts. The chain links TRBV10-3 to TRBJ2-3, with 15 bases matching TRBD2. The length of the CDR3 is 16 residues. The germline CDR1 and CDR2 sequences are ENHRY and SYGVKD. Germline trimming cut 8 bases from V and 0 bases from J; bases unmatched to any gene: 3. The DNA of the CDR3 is TGTGCCATCGCCGGACTAGCGGGAGGGAGCACAGATACGCAGTATTTT. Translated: CAIAGLAGGSTDTQYF.

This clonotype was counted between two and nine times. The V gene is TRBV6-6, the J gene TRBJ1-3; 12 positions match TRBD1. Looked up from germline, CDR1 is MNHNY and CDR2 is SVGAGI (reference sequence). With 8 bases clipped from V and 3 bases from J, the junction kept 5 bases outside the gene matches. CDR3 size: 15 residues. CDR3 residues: CASGTGGAGGNTIYF. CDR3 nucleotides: TGTGCCAGCGGGACAGGGGGCGCGGGTGGAAACACCATATATTTT.

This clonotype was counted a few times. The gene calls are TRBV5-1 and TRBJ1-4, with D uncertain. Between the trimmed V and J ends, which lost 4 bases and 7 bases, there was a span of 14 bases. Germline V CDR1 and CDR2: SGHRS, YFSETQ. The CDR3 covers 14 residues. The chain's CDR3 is CASSPGALVEKLFF. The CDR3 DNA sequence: TGCGCCAGCAGCCCGGGAGCGTTAGTTGAAAAACTGTTTTTT. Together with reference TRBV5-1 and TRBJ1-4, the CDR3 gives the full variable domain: KAGVTQTPRYLIKTRGQQVTLSCSPISGHRSVSWYQQTPGQGLQFLFEYFSETQRNKGNFPGRFSGRQFSNSRSEMNVSTLELGDSALYLCASSPGALVEKLFFGSGTQLSVL.

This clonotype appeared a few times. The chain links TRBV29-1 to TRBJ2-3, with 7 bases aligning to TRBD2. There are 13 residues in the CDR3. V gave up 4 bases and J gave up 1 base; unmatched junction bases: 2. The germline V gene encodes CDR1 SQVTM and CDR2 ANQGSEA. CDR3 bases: TGCAGCGTTGCCACTAGCGGCACAGATACGCAGTATTTT. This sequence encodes CSVATSGTDTQYF.

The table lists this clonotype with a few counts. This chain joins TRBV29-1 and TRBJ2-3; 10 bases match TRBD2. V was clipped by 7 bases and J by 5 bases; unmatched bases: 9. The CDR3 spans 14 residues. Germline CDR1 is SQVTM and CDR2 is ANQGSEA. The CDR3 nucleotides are TGCAGCGCGGCCCCTAGCGGGAGAAGAGATACGCAGTATTTT. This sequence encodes CSAAPSGRRDTQYF.

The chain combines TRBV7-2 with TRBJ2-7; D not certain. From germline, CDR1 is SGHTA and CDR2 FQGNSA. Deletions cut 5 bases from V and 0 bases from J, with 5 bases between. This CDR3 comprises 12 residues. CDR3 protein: CASSPNSYEQYV. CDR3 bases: TGTGCCAGCAGCCCAAACTCCTACGAGCAGTACGTC.

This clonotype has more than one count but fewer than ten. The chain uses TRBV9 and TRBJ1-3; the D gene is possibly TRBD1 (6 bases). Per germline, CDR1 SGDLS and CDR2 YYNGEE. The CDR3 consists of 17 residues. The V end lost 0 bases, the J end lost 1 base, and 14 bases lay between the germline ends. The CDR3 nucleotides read TGTGCCAGCAGCGTAGCTGCGCAGGGGTCTTCTGGAAACACCATATATTTT. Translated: CASSVAAQGSSGNTIYF.

The CDR3 here is CASSDASGGSTDTQYF. The CDR3 DNA sequence: TGCGCCAGCAGCGATGCTAGCGGGGGTTCGACAGATACGCAGTATTTT. The J gene is TRBJ2-3, the V gene TRBV5-1; 10 bases map to TRBD2. Trimming removed 4 bases from V and 3 bases from J; junction bases left unmatched: 8. Germline assignment: CDR1 SGHRS and CDR2 YFSETQ. The CDR3 is 16 amino acids.